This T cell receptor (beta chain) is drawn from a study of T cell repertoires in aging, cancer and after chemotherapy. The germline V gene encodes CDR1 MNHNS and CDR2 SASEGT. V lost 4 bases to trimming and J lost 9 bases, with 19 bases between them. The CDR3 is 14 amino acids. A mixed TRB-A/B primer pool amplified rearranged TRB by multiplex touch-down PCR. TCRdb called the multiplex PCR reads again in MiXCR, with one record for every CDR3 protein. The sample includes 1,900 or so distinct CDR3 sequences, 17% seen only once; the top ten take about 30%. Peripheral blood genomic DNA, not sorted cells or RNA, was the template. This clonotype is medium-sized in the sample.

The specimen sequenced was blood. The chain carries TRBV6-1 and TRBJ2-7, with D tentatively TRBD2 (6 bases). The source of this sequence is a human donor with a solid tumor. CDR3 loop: CASSGLSTHSGQYF. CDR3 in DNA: TGTGCCAGCAGTGGTCTTTCCACACATAGCGGGCAGTACTTC.